The 17 T cell receptor beta chains reported below all come from one sample, sequenced in a study of response to subunit inactivated influenza vaccine. In TCRdb, the RT-PCR reads were re-called with MiXCR into one record per CDR3 protein. The table lists around 530,000 distinct CDR3 sequences, about 17% of them singletons. The specimen comprised CD4+ T cells sorted from PBMCs, sampled less than 25 months after vaccination. These receptors were obtained from a man aged 50 to 75 who received an inactivated influenza vaccine.

This clonotype was observed a handful of times. The chain uses TRBV20-1 and TRBJ2-5, with D tentatively TRBD2 (6 bases). The length of the CDR3 is 13 residues. With 0 bases removed from V and 7 bases from J, the gap between germline ends came to 12 bases. CDR1 DFQATT and CDR2 SNEGSKA come from the germline V gene (reference sequence). The CDR3 region has the DNA TGCAGTGCTAGAGAATCCCTCGGGGGGACCCAGTACTTC. Translating it yields CSARESLGGTQYF.

This chain links TRBV29-1 with TRBJ2-1; TRBD2 matches 9 bases. Germline-derived CDR1 and CDR2 are SQVTM and ANQGSEA. The CDR3 length is 16 residues. V lost 0 bases and J lost 6; bases outside the gene matches: 9. The CDR3 here is CSVEDQETSGFNEQFF. DNA of the CDR3: TGCAGCGTTGAAGATCAGGAGACTAGCGGATTCAATGAGCAGTTCTTC.

This clonotype was seen a handful of times. This chain connects TRBV29-1 to TRBJ2-3; 7 bases agree with TRBD1. The V gene's germline CDR1 is SQVTM and CDR2 ANQGSEA. J was trimmed by 6 bases and V by 5 bases; bases with no gene match: 8. The CDR3 runs 13 residues. CDR3 amino acids: CSVFGQGVDTQYF. The CDR3 DNA reads as TGCAGCGTTTTTGGCCAGGGGGTGGATACGCAGTATTTT.

J is TRBJ1-5 and V is TRBV20-1; D remains ambiguous. CDR3 length equals 12 residues. CDR1 is DFQATT and CDR2 is SNEGSKA in the germline V gene (reference sequence). The ends were cut back, 5 bases at V and 5 bases at J, with 10 bases in the middle. CDR3 bases: TGCAGTGCTGGCGCTTTAGATCAGCCCCAGCATTTT. This encodes CSAGALDQPQHF.

The chain carries TRBV20-1 and TRBJ1-1; D is uncertain. The CDR3 covers 12 residues. The germline V gene encodes CDR1 DFQATT and CDR2 SNEGSKA (reference sequence). Trimming shortened V by 3 bases and J by 10 bases, and 15 bases separated the two germline ends. CDR3 DNA: TGCAGTGCTAGTTCCAGCAAGGCCGGAGCTTTCTTT. Its translation is CSASSSKAGAFF.

The rearrangement joins TRBV9 to TRBJ1-3; D is perhaps TRBD1 (5 bases). The CDR3 loop spans 14 amino acids. The V gene's germline CDR1 is SGDLS and CDR2 YYNGEE. The V and J ends lost 1 base and 7 bases respectively, with 12 bases between them. As DNA, the CDR3 is TGTGCCAGCAGCGTACAGGGCGGTATGAACACCATATATTTT. Translating gives CASSVQGGMNTIYF.

This rearrangement joins TRBV4-2 to TRBJ2-3; no firm D call. Germline V CDR1 and CDR2: LGHNA, YNFKEQ. The CDR3 sequence is 15 residues long. V lost 4 bases to trimming and J lost 1 base, with 12 bases between them. The chain's CDR3 is CASSLVADGTDTQYF. The CDR3 nucleotides read TGTGCCAGCAGCCTTGTCGCTGACGGCACAGATACGCAGTATTTT.

The chain couples TRBV6-1 to TRBJ1-2; 10 bases line up with TRBD1. Trimming took 6 bases from V and 5 from J; bases not matched to a gene: 6. This CDR3 has 14 residues. Germline V gives CDR1 MNHNS, CDR2 SASEGT. The DNA for the CDR3 is TGTGCCAGCAGAAGACAGGGGGCAGAATATGGCTACACCTTC. Translating it yields CASRRQGAEYGYTF.

In its sample, this clonotype was seen a few times. The rearrangement uses TRBV5-5 and TRBJ2-7, with 8 bases matching TRBD1. Germline V CDR1 and CDR2: SGHKS, YYEKEE (reference sequence). The CDR3 extends over 15 amino acids. V shed 4 bases, J shed 5 bases, and the junction held 11 bases outside the gene matches. Here the CDR3 DNA reads TGTGCCAGCAGCCTTGGACAGGGTGCCTTCAACGAGCAGTACTTC. Translated, it gives CASSLGQGAFNEQYF.

The gene calls are TRBV10-3 and TRBJ2-5, with D perhaps matching TRBD2 (6 bases). The CDR3 length is 15 residues. The ends were cut back, 6 bases at V and 2 bases at J, with 16 bases in the middle. Germline values: CDR1 ENHRY, CDR2 SYGVKD. The CDR3 loop reads CAIREGAAEQETQYF. In DNA, the CDR3 is TGTGCCATCAGGGAGGGTGCGGCCGAACAAGAGACCCAGTACTTC.

This clonotype occurred a few times. The chain uses TRBV30 and TRBJ2-1; tentatively, D is TRBD1 or TRBD2 (5 bases each). Germline V lookup: CDR1 GTSNPN, CDR2 SVGIG (reference sequence). The CDR3 extends over 15 amino acids. Trimming pared 0 bases from V and 7 bases from J, leaving 16 bases between. The CDR3 nucleotides read TGTGCCTGGAGTGTGCTAGGGACCGCTGTAAATGAGCAGTTCTTC. It codes for CAWSVLGTAVNEQFF. Supplemented by reference TRBV30 and TRBJ2-1, the full variable domain reads SQTIHQWPATLVQPVGSPLSLECTVEGTSNPNLYWYRQAAGRGLQLLFYSVGIGQISSEVPQNLSASRPQDRQFILSSKKLLLSDSGFYLCAWSVLGTAVNEQFFGPGTRLTVL.

The V call is TRBV15, the J call TRBJ2-5; possibly TRBD1 or TRBD2 for D (5 bases each). The CDR3 runs to 16 residues. V lost 0 bases to trimming and J lost 7 bases, with 18 bases between them. Germline lookup yields CDR1 LNHNV and CDR2 YYDKDF (reference sequence). The CDR3 sequence is CATSRDQGVGEATQYF. CDR3 coding DNA: TGTGCCACCAGCAGAGATCAAGGGGTCGGGGAAGCGACCCAGTACTTC.

This chain connects TRBV18 to TRBJ1-6; no clear D gene. V lost 5 bases, J lost 7 bases, and 9 bases lay in between. CDR1 is KGHSH and CDR2 is LQKENI in the germline V gene. CDR3 length: 13 residues. The CDR3 here is CASSGVRNSPLHF. The CDR3 nucleotides are TGTGCCAGCTCAGGGGTTAGAAATTCACCCCTCCACTTT.

The rearrangement joins TRBV20-1 to TRBJ2-6; TRBD1 aligns across 8 bases. V dropped 5 bases and J dropped 0; count of bases not matched to a gene: 3. Germline CDR1 DFQATT, CDR2 SNEGSKA (reference sequence). This CDR3 is built from 15 residues. The CDR3 loop is CSALRGLSGANVLTF. CDR3 sequence (DNA): TGCAGTGCTCTCAGGGGGCTCTCTGGGGCCAACGTCCTGACTTTC.

This clonotype was picked up a small number of times. In DNA, the CDR3 is TGCGCCAGCAGCCAGATGGGCACAGATACGCAGTATTTT. This translates into CASSQMGTDTQYF. The chain couples TRBV4-1 to TRBJ2-3, with D unclear. Trimming cost V 3 bases and J 1 base, with 5 bases left between them. Germline loops: CDR1 MGHRA, CDR2 YSYEKL. The CDR3 runs 13 residues.

This clonotype was seen a handful of times. The chain has TRBV4-3 and TRBJ1-1; tentatively, D is TRBD1 (5 bases). Germline CDR1 reads LGHNA; CDR2 reads YSLEER. The CDR3 is made up of 14 amino acids. The germline V and J ends were trimmed by 1 base and 7 bases, with 13 bases remaining between them. This CDR3 reads CASSQAAGNFEAFF. The CDR3 DNA is TGCGCCAGCAGCCAAGCCGCAGGGAATTTTGAAGCTTTCTTT.

This chain uses TRBV10-3 with TRBJ2-7; tentatively, D is TRBD2 (6 bases). The germline CDR1 and CDR2 sequences are ENHRY and SYGVKD. Trimming pared 11 bases from V and 0 bases from J, leaving 11 bases between. CDR3 length equals 12 residues. The CDR3 loop reads CAGSGDSYEQYF. CDR3 nucleotide sequence: TGTGCCGGATCGGGGGACTCCTACGAGCAGTACTTC.